What follows are 17 T cell receptor beta chains derived from one specimen sequenced in a study of beta chain features in type 1 diabetes. As every portion of the isolated RNA was reverse transcribed, the sequencing read expressed TCRB transcripts. Only in-frame clones appear in the TCRdb table, and some are missing; sequencing was by immunoSEQ multiplex PCR. The table lists 970,000 or so clones, 15% to 20% of them singletons. The sample comprised naive CD4+ T cells from blood. The receptor set was obtained from a woman aged 18-29 years in good health.

This clone was observed a handful of times. At one end, the junction sequence differs from germline, possibly due to a read error. V usage is TRBV7-2 and J usage is TRBJ1-2, with a weak D call TRBD1 (5 bases). CDR1 and CDR2 from the germline V gene are SGHTA and FQGNSA. CDR3 length: 14 residues. The CDR3 protein is CASSLAGRQYGYTF. DNA for the CDR3: TGTGCCAGCAGTTTAGCAGGGCGCCAGTATGGCTACACCTTC.

This clone was detected only a few times. This chain joins TRBV21-1 and TRBJ2-7; the D call in the table, TRBD2, was not verified against the DNA. TRBV21-1 is marked as a pseudogene. This CDR3 is built from 15 residues. The CDR3 DNA reads TGTGCCAGCAGCAAAGGCCAAGGGAGCTCCTACGAGCAGTACTTC. This gives the protein CASSKGQGSSYEQYF.

The chain employs TRBV7-9 and TRBJ2-2; perhaps TRBD1 as D (5 bases). The CDR3 consists of 15 residues. V lost 2 bases and J 4 bases, leaving 11 bases between the germline ends. Germline lookup yields CDR1 SEHNR and CDR2 FQNEAQ (reference sequence). CDR3 protein: CASSLRREGTGELFF. CDR3 nucleotides: TGTGCCAGCAGCTTACGCAGGGAAGGCACCGGGGAGCTGTTTTTT.

The CDR3 DNA reads TGTGCCAGCAGCCCAGACTTGAATGAAAAACTGTTTTTT. Its protein is CASSPDLNEKLFF. V and J are TRBV11-1 and TRBJ1-4; D is uncertain. This CDR3 region has 13 residues. Trimming pared 5 bases from V and 5 bases from J, leaving 9 bases between. Germline CDR1 is SGHAT and CDR2 is FQDESV (reference sequence).

In its sample, this clone was seen a few times. This same CDR3 is encoded by further DNA sequences in the sample. The rearrangement links TRBV29-1 to TRBJ1-2; 7 bases agree with TRBD1. J lost 2 bases, V lost 4 bases, and 7 bases had no gene match. CDR3 length: 14 amino acids. Per the germline V gene, CDR1 is SQVTM and CDR2 is ANQGSEA. The chain's CDR3 is CSVGQGGSNYGYTF. The CDR3 coding sequence is TGCAGCGTTGGACAGGGTGGGTCCAACTATGGCTACACCTTC.

This clone has only a few counts. V gene TRBV7-2 combines with J gene TRBJ2-5; possibly TRBD2 for D (6 bases). The J call is doubtful: the DNA matches TRBJ2-7 better. CDR3 length equals 15 residues. The germline CDR1 and CDR2 sequences are SGHTA and FQGNSA. In DNA, the CDR3 is TGTGCCAGCAGCTTAGCGGCGGGGAGAGCCTACGAGCAGTACTTC. Translated, it gives CASSLAAGRAYEQYF.

The genes are TRBV18 and TRBJ2-1; D call uncertain. This CDR3 region has 15 residues. Trimming cost V 5 bases and J 7 bases, with 18 bases left between them. Looked up from germline, CDR1 is KGHSH and CDR2 is LQKENI. The CDR3 DNA reads TGTGCCAGCTCATCCACGGGTAGTCTTGGGAATGAGCAGTTCTTC. Protein sequence: CASSSTGSLGNEQFF.

On this clone itself: Other DNA sequences in this specimen translate into the identical CDR3. The rearrangement joins TRBV5-4 to TRBJ2-3; D unclear. The germline gives CDR1 SGHNT, CDR2 YYREEE (reference sequence). Trimming took 4 bases from V and 0 from J, leaving 6 bases between them. The CDR3 covers 13 residues. The CDR3 nucleotides are TGTGCCAGCAGCACAGCTAGCACAGATACGCAGTATTTT. Translated: CASSTASTDTQYF.

About this clone: Different DNA sequences within this sample yield the same CDR3. The gene calls are TRBV7-2 and TRBJ2-5; 11 nucleotides line up with TRBD2. V was pared by 0 bases and J by 1 base, with 1 base of the junction left unmatched. The CDR3 consists of 16 residues. Per germline, CDR1 SGHTA and CDR2 FQGNSA. CDR3 in amino acids: CASSLAGTSGQETQYF. In nucleotides, the CDR3 is TGTGCCAGCAGCTTAGCCGGGACTAGCGGCCAAGAGACCCAGTACTTC.

This clone was counted only a few times. This sequence joins TRBV5-1 and TRBJ2-1; D may be TRBD2 (6 bases). CDR1 and CDR2 (germline): SGHRS, YFSETQ. V lost 0 bases and J 4 bases, leaving 11 bases between the germline ends. This CDR3 is 15 amino acids long. CDR3 DNA sequence: TGCGCCAGCAGCTTGGTGGGAGGAGAGTACAATGAGCAGTTCTTC. Translating gives CASSLVGGEYNEQFF.

This clone showed up just a few times. The chain uses TRBV10-3 and TRBJ2-1; TRBD2 aligns across 10 bases. CDR1 is ENHRY and CDR2 is SYGVKD in the germline V gene. Unmatched junction bases numbered 7, after V lost 3 bases and J lost 8 bases. There are 15 residues in the CDR3. This CDR3 is CAISDRPSGSHEQFF. CDR3 coding DNA: TGTGCCATCAGTGATAGGCCTAGCGGGAGTCATGAGCAGTTCTTC.

This clone was detected a few times. The chain uses TRBV7-2 and TRBJ2-5, with a weak D call TRBD1 (5 bases). Germline V CDR1 and CDR2: SGHTA, FQGNSA. Trimming cost V 1 base and J 9 bases, with 12 bases left between them. CDR3 length: 13 residues. Written as DNA, the CDR3 is TGTGCCAGCAGCTTAGGGGGCTGGGAAGCCCAGTACTTC. Encoded protein: CASSLGGWEAQYF. Complete variable domain (other parts from reference TRBV7-2 and TRBJ2-5): GAGVSQSPSNKVTEKGKDVELRCDPISGHTALYWYRQSLGQGLEFLIYFQGNSAPDKSGLPSDRFSAERTGGSVSTLTIQRTQQEDSAVYLCASSLGGWEAQYFGPGTRLLVL.

The chain has TRBV29-1 and TRBJ1-1; D is unclear. The CDR3 totals 13 residues. The germline V and J ends were trimmed by 6 bases and 8 bases, with 19 bases remaining between them. Germline CDR1 SQVTM, CDR2 ANQGSEA. For the CDR3, the DNA is TGCAGCGTCAGAACCGGCGGAGGGAGAGAAGCTTTCTTT. As protein: CSVRTGGGREAFF. The full variable domain, completed using reference TRBV29-1 and TRBJ1-1, is SAVISQKPSRDICQRGTSLTIQCQVDSQVTMMFWYRQQPGQSLTLIATANQGSEATYESGFVIDKFPISRPNLTFSTLTVSNMSPEDSSIYLCSVRTGGGREAFFGQGTRLTVV.

The chain links TRBV9 to TRBJ2-1; 15 bases are shared with TRBD2. The CDR3 sequence is 15 residues long. The V gene end was trimmed by 3 bases and the J gene end by 10 bases; junction bases not matched to a gene: 5. CDR1 and CDR2 from the germline V gene are SGDLS and YYNGEE. CDR3 DNA sequence: TGTGCCAGCAGCGGGGGACTAGCGGGAGGAGAAGAGCAGTTCTTC. Encoded protein: CASSGGLAGGEEQFF.

This clone was recorded a few times. The chain is built from TRBV6-1 and TRBJ2-7; 13 bases are a match to TRBD2. Germline CDR1 MNHNS, CDR2 SASEGT. This CDR3 comprises 15 residues. Trimming removed 6 bases from V and 3 bases from J; junction bases left unmatched: 5. CDR3 in DNA: TGTGCCAGCAGAAAACTAGCGGGAGGGGTCTACGAGCAGTACTTC. It specifies CASRKLAGGVYEQYF.

This clone was found a few times. The chain combines TRBV4-1 with TRBJ2-6, with D possibly being TRBD1 or TRBD2 (6 bases each). This CDR3 region has 19 residues. Germline loops: CDR1 MGHRA, CDR2 YSYEKL. V was pared by 1 base and J by 0 bases, with 16 bases between. This CDR3 is CASSQVARGANSGANVLTF. CDR3 coding DNA: TGCGCCAGCAGCCAAGTGGCTAGGGGGGCAAACTCTGGGGCCAACGTCCTGACTTTC.

The V call is TRBV6-5, the J call TRBJ2-7; no definite D call. Trimming shortened V by 0 bases and J by 2 bases, and 8 bases separated the two germline ends. In germline, CDR1 is MNHEY, CDR2 SVGAGI. The CDR3 loop spans 14 amino acids. CDR3 nucleotide sequence: TGTGCCAGCAGTTACTCCCCAGGTACCTACGAGCAGTACTTC. It is translated as CASSYSPGTYEQYF.